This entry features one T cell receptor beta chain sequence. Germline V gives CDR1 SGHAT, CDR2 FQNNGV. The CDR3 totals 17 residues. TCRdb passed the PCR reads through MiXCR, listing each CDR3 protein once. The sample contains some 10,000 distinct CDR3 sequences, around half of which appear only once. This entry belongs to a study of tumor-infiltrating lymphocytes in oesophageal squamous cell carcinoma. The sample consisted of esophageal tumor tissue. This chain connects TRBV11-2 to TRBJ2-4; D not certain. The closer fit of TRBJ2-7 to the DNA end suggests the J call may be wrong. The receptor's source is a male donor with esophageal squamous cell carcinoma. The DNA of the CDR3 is TGTGCCAGCAGCTTTGTTACCGAAGCTCCAGATAACTACGAGCAGTACTTC. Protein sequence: CASSFVTEAPDNYEQYF.